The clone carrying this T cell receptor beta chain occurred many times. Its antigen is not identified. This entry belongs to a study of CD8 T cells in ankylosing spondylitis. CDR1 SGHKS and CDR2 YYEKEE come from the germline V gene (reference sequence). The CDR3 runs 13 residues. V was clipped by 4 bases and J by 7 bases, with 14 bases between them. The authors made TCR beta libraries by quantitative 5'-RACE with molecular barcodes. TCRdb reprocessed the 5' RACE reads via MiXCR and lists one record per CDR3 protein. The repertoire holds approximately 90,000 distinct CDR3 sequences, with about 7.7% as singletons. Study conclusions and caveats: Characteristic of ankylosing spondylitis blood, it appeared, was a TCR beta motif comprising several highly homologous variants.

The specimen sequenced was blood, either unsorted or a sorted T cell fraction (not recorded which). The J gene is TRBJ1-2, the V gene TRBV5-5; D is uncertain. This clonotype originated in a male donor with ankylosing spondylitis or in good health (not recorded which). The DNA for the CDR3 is TGTGCCAGCAGCCTGGGCCCACTTCTTGGCTACACCTTC. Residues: CASSLGPLLGYTF.